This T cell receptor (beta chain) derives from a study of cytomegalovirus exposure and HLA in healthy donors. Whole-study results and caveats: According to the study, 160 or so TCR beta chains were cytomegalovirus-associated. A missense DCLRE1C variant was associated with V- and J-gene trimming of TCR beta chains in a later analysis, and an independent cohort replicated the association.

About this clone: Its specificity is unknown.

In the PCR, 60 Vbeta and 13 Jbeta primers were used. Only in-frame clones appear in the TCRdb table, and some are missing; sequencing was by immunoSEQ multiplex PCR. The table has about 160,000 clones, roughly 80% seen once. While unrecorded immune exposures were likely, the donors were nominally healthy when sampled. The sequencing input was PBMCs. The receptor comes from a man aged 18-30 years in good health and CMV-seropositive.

CDR3 sequence: CASSFPGGPNEKLFF. DNA of the CDR3: TGTGCCAGCAGCTTTCCAGGGGGCCCGAATGAAAAACTGTTTTTT. This rearrangement joins TRBV5-5 to TRBJ1-4; TRBD1 matches 8 bases. Looked up from germline, CDR1 is SGHKS and CDR2 is YYEKEE (reference sequence). The CDR3 runs 15 residues. J was trimmed by 5 bases and V by 2 bases; bases with no gene match: 5.